Presented here are 19 T cell receptor beta chains from one specimen sequenced in a study of blood T cell repertoires in COVID-19 (dated by TCRdb to the early 2020s). The library was prepared using the immunoSEQ multiplex PCR assay. TCRdb obtained this table from immuneACCESS and retained in-frame rearrangements with V and J assigned. These tables miss some clones; where compared with another copy, unresolved V genes account for less than half of the shortfall, and the remainder is unexplained. This sample gives under 130,000 clones in total; 65% to 90% of them show up just once. The ten largest clonotypes hold about 3.8% of the sample. Material for sequencing was peripheral blood. The receptor source for this set is a middle-aged man with acute or convalescent COVID-19.

This chain connects TRBV29-1 to TRBJ2-1, with D possibly matching TRBD1 (6 bases). Germline values: CDR1 SQVTM, CDR2 ANQGSEA. V was pared by 4 bases and J by 4 bases, with 14 bases between. The length of the CDR3 is 14 residues. The DNA of the CDR3 is TGCAGCGTTGGGGGGACACCCGCATACAATGAGCAGTTCTTC. Translated: CSVGGTPAYNEQFF.

The chain employs TRBV6-5 and TRBJ1-2; maybe TRBD1 (5 bases). Trimming took off 2 bases at V and 0 bases at J, with 13 bases between the two ends. From germline, CDR1 is MNHEY and CDR2 SVGAGI. This CDR3 comprises 16 residues. CDR3 loop: CASSYQTGLANYGYTF. In nucleotides, the CDR3 is TGTGCCAGCAGTTACCAAACAGGCTTAGCTAACTATGGCTACACCTTC.

The rearrangement uses TRBV7-8 and TRBJ1-1; possibly TRBD1 for D (6 bases). The CDR3 runs 16 residues. Deletions cut 7 bases from V and 0 bases from J, with 18 bases between. In germline, CDR1 is SGHVS, CDR2 FQNEAQ. The DNA of the CDR3 is TGTGCCAGCAAGCTCAAGCTTGGACAGCTGAACACTGAAGCTTTCTTT. Encoded protein: CASKLKLGQLNTEAFF.

Concerning this clone: Other DNA sequences in this specimen translate into the identical CDR3. The J gene is TRBJ2-7, the V gene TRBV2, with D possibly being TRBD1 (5 bases). The CDR3 has 13 residues. The germline V and J ends were trimmed by 2 bases and 2 bases, with 7 bases remaining between them. Per germline, CDR1 SNHLY and CDR2 FYNNEI. The CDR3 DNA reads TGTGCCAGCAGTGAACAGGGCCCCTACGAGCAGTACTTC. Protein: CASSEQGPYEQYF.

The V call is TRBV5-8, the J call TRBJ2-5; TRBD2 matches at 14 bases. The CDR3 sequence is 16 residues long. Trimming removed 4 bases from V and 9 bases from J; junction bases left unmatched: 11. CDR1 is SGHTS, CDR2 YDEGEE, per germline. The CDR3: CASSRGLAGGSGAQYF. The CDR3, as DNA: TGTGCCAGCAGCCGTGGACTAGCGGGAGGCTCGGGGGCCCAGTACTTC.

The genes are TRBV6-5 and TRBJ1-1; 7 nucleotides line up with TRBD1. V trimming: 2 bases; J trimming: 2 bases; junction bases outside the gene matches: 5. This CDR3 spans 15 amino acids. The germline gives CDR1 MNHEY, CDR2 SVGAGI. CDR3 DNA sequence: TGTGCCAGCAGTTACCAGACAGGGATCAACACTGAAGCTTTCTTT. Encoded protein: CASSYQTGINTEAFF.

The chain combines TRBV6-5 with TRBJ2-7; D not certain. The CDR3 loop spans 15 amino acids. The germline gives CDR1 MNHEY, CDR2 SVGAGI. Trimming stripped 3 bases from V and 2 bases from J, with 14 bases between. The CDR3 bases are TGTGCCAGCAGTTATGATCGGGTCGCCGCCTACGAGCAGTACTTC. Protein: CASSYDRVAAYEQYF.

The chain combines TRBV19 with TRBJ1-5; possibly TRBD1 for D (6 bases). Trimming removed 0 bases from V and 2 bases from J, with 23 bases in between. This CDR3 is built from 20 residues. Looked up from germline, CDR1 is LNHDA and CDR2 is SQIVND (reference sequence). CDR3 nucleotide sequence: TGTGCCAGTAGTATAGACAGGGGTAGGTGGGCCGTCTTAGGCAATCAGCCCCAGCATTTT. The encoded protein is CASSIDRGRWAVLGNQPQHF.

Remarks on this clone: The junction and the germline gene differ at one end; a read error may be behind it. The chain recombines TRBV7-7 with TRBJ2-5, with a possible D match to TRBD2 (6 bases). CDR1 SSHAT and CDR2 FNYEAQ come from the germline V gene (reference sequence). The CDR3 spans 16 residues. DNA for the CDR3: TGTGCTAGCAGCTTAGGAGTTGGGGGGTTCAGGGAGACCCAGTACTTC. Amino acids: CASSLGVGGFRETQYF.

The chain recombines TRBV12-3 or TRBV12-4 with TRBJ1-4; a weak D match, TRBD1 (5 bases). The CDR3 spans 13 residues. The ends were cut back, 8 bases at V and 7 bases at J, with 14 bases in the middle. The CDR3 DNA is TGTGCCAGCGGGGGGGAAAATGGTGAAAAACTGTTTTTT. It translates to CASGGENGEKLFF.

The chain combines TRBV28 with TRBJ1-4, with 8 bases aligning to TRBD1. This CDR3 region has 13 residues. The germline V gene has CDR1 MDHEN and CDR2 SYDVKM. The V and J ends lost 6 bases and 8 bases, in that order; junction bases with no gene match: 5. CDR3 region: CASRKQGAEKLFF. CDR3 DNA sequence: TGTGCCAGCAGGAAGCAGGGGGCGGAAAAACTGTTTTTT. The variable domain in full, with the rest retrieved from reference TRBV28 and TRBJ1-4, is DVKVTQSSRYLVKRTGEKVFLECVQDMDHENMFWYRQDPGLGLRLIYFSYDVKMKEKGDIPEGYSVSREKKERFSLILESASTNQTSMYLCASRKQGAEKLFFGSGTQLSVL.

V gene TRBV18 combines with J gene TRBJ2-5; TRBD1 matches 10 bases. This CDR3 comprises 14 residues. Germline assignment: CDR1 KGHSH and CDR2 LQKENI. V trimming: 5 bases; J trimming: 3 bases; junction bases outside the gene matches: 3. Here the CDR3 reads CASSWGTGEETQYF. The DNA of the CDR3 is TGTGCCAGCTCATGGGGGACAGGGGAAGAGACCCAGTACTTC.

J is TRBJ1-6 and V is TRBV3-1 (or the pseudogene TRBV3-2), with a possible D match to TRBD1 (6 bases). Trimming shortened V by 2 bases and J by 4 bases, and 12 bases separated the two germline ends. Germline CDR1 is LGHDT and CDR2 is YNNKEL (reference sequence). This CDR3 has 16 amino acids. The CDR3: CASSQTTGAYNSPLHF. The CDR3 DNA reads as TGTGCCAGCAGCCAAACGACAGGAGCATATAATTCACCCCTCCACTTT.

This chain connects TRBV28 to TRBJ1-3, with 8 nucleotides matching TRBD1. Germline V CDR1 and CDR2: MDHEN, SYDVKM. This CDR3 has 17 residues. The junction had 9 bases not matched to a gene; V was cut back by 5 bases and J by 0 bases. The CDR3 coding sequence is TGTGCCAGCAGTAGTGGACAGGGCTACTTCTCTGGAAACACCATATATTTT. It specifies CASSSGQGYFSGNTIYF.

As regards this clone: Mismatch with germline at one junction end may stem from a read error. The chain combines TRBV10-3 with TRBJ2-1; 7 nucleotides line up with TRBD2. Germline V gene sequence: CDR1 ENHRY, CDR2 SYGVKD. CDR3 length equals 15 residues. CDR3 amino acids: CAISESGEVYSEQFF. CDR3 DNA sequence: TGTGCCATCAGTGAAAGCGGGGAGGTCTACAGTGAGCAGTTCTTC.

The genes are TRBV18 and TRBJ1-5; 7 bases are a match to TRBD1. The CDR3 length is 15 residues. The germline V gene has CDR1 KGHSH and CDR2 LQKENI. J lost 5 bases, V lost 4 bases, and 8 bases had no gene match. Written as DNA, the CDR3 is TGTGCCAGCTCACACGGACAGGCGAGAGATCAGCCCCAGCATTTT. Translating gives CASSHGQARDQPQHF. The variable domain in full, completed from reference TRBV18 and TRBJ1-5, reads NAGVMQNPRHLVRRRGQEARLRCSPMKGHSHVYWYRQLPEEGLKFMVYLQKENIIDESGMPKERFSAEFPKEGPSILRIQQVVRGDSAAYFCASSHGQARDQPQHFGDGTRLSIL.

This clone was detected only a few times. The gene calls are TRBV10-3 and TRBJ2-3; 13 nucleotides line up with TRBD2. Germline CDR1 is ENHRY and CDR2 is SYGVKD. This CDR3 region has 16 residues. Trimming at V came to 8 bases and at J to 4 bases, leaving 9 bases not matched to a gene. CDR3 DNA sequence: TGTGCCATCGGGTCCGGACTAGCGGGAGAAGCAGATACGCAGTATTTT. Translating it yields CAIGSGLAGEADTQYF.

The rearrangement links TRBV18 to TRBJ1-3; no reliable D call. The CDR3 length is 15 residues. V was shortened by 0 bases and J by 2 bases, with 8 bases between the two germline ends. Germline CDR1 is KGHSH and CDR2 is LQKENI. The CDR3 region has the DNA TGTGCCAGCTCACCACCGAGCACCCCTGGAAACACCATATATTTT. It codes for CASSPPSTPGNTIYF.

This clone was counted once. The chain uses TRBV6-1 and TRBJ1-2, with 9 bases that match TRBD1. In germline, CDR1 is MNHNS, CDR2 SASEGT. Germline trimming cut 1 base from V and 5 bases from J; bases unmatched to any gene: 11. This CDR3 contains 17 residues. The CDR3 spells CASSEGLGTGLRYGYTF. CDR3 DNA sequence: TGTGCCAGCAGTGAAGGTTTGGGGACAGGGTTGCGGTATGGCTACACCTTC.